This T cell receptor beta chain was identified in a study of response to subunit inactivated influenza vaccine. This clonotype was seen a handful of times. Using its own MiXCR run on the RT-PCR reads, TCRdb lists one record per CDR3 protein. The sample has roughly 620,000 distinct CDR3 sequences; 11% are singletons. The CDR3 has 15 residues. CDR1 is SQVTM, CDR2 ANQGSEA, per germline. V was pared by 1 base and J by 4 bases, with 5 bases of the junction left unmatched. The sample was also linked to a second study, of T cells expressing NK-cell markers. In that study: UMI-tagged 5'RACE template switching yielded the TCR beta cDNA. HCMV seropositivity marked most of the eight sequenced donors; one was seronegative. The authors restricted sorting to alpha-beta TCR T cells with an anti-gamma-delta TCR antibody in several experiments. Dominant NKG2C+ clonotypes in a handful of donors made up about 1.0-8% of CD8+ T cells.

The sample was PBMCs from blood, taken on the day of vaccination. This receptor was obtained from a man aged 50-59 years who received an inactivated influenza vaccine. This rearrangement joins TRBV29-1 to TRBJ1-2, with 11 positions matching TRBD1. The CDR3 is CSVEGGQGDLYGYTF. Here the CDR3 DNA reads TGCAGCGTTGAAGGGGGACAGGGGGATCTCTATGGCTACACCTTC.